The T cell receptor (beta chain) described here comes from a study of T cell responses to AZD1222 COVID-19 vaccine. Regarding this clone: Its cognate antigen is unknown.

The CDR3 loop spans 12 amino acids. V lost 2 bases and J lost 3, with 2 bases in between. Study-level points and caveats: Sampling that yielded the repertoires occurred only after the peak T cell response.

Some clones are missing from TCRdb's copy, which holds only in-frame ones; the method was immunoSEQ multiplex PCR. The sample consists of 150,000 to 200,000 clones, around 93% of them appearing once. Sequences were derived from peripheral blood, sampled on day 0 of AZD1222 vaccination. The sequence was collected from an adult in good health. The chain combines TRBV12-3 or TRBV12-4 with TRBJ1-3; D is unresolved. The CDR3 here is CASSLNGNTIYF. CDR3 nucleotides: TGTGCCAGCAGTTTAAATGGAAACACCATATATTTT.